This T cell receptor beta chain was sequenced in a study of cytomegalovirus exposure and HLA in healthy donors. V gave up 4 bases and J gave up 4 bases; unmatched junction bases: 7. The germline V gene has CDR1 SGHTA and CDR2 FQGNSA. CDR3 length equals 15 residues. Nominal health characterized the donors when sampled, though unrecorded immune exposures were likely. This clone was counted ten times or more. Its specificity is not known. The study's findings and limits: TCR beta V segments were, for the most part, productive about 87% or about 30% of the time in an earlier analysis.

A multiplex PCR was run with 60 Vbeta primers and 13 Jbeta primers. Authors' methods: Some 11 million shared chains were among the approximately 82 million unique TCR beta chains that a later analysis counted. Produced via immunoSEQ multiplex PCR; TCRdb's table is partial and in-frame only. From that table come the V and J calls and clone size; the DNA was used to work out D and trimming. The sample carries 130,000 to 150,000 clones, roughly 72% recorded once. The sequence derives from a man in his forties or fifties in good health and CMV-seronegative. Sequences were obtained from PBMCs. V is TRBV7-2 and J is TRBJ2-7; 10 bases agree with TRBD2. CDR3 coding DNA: TGTGCCAGCAGCTCAGAACTAGCGGGGATGTACGAGCAGTACTTC. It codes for CASSSELAGMYEQYF.